This entry features one TCR beta chain sequence. Antigen unknown. The conserved phenylalanine or tryptophan normally closing the CDR3 is absent here, so this likely arose from a read error. This sample is part of a study of tumor and adjacent non-tumor tissue in lung cancer. Points from the study as a whole: Significantly higher TCR diversity was found in tumor than normal lung.

Three rounds of nested PCR, following a modified ARM-PCR protocol, produced the TCRbeta library. TCRdb independently ran MiXCR on the multiplex PCR reads; one entry per CDR3 protein. This table holds 70,000 to 90,000 distinct CDR3 sequences, 80% to 85% found once. RNA was extracted from bulk tissue without any cell sorting. Donors were chemotherapy-naive, newly diagnosed lung cancer surgical patients in China, August–late 2014. CDR1 MGHRA and CDR2 YSYEKL come from the germline V gene. The CDR3 is made up of 17 amino acids. Deletions cut 1 base from V and 2 bases from J, with 18 bases between. This receptor was obtained from a woman between 50 and 59 years old with non-small cell lung cancer. This chain links TRBV4-1 with TRBJ2-7; a possible D gene is TRBD1 (6 bases). The sample taken for sequencing was lung tumor tissue. The CDR3 coding sequence is TGCGCCAGCAGCCAAGTTTGGGTTAACAGGGCTACCTACGAGCAGTACTAC. It is translated as CASSQVWVNRATYEQYY.